This section outlines one T cell receptor beta chain sequence together with its context. Its antigen is unknown. This entry belongs to a study of T cells after yellow fever vaccination. Looking at the study overall: Preparation used SMART-Seq v4 Ultra Low Input for the low-cell-number fractions.

V lost 0 bases and J 2 bases, leaving 8 bases between the germline ends. Germline CDR1 reads SGHRS; CDR2 reads YFSETQ. The CDR3 has 14 residues. Whole-study findings and limits: Abundant clonotypes from the bulk population could have been carried over as contaminants into FACS-sorted repertoires. After the booster, 96% of CD4 and 88% of CD8 primary-response clones were re-detected.

In making TCR cDNA, 5'RACE template switching added a universal primer site and UMIs to it. TCRdb re-called the 5' RACE reads through MiXCR, storing one row per CDR3 protein. The table has some 420,000 distinct CDR3 sequences, roughly a sixth seen once. The chain uses TRBV5-1 and TRBJ2-5; D is undetermined. The sequencing used PBMCs, collected before the yellow fever booster vaccination. The receptor comes from a man aged 18 to 30 who received the YFV17D yellow fever vaccine. The CDR3 DNA follows: TGCGCCAGCAGCTTGGATGGGTCTCAAGAGACCCAGTACTTC. It specifies CASSLDGSQETQYF.